These 22 T cell receptor beta chains originate from one sample sequenced in a study of T cells in narcolepsy. Clones were sequenced by immunoSEQ multiplex PCR, and TCRdb holds only the in-frame ones, with some missing. Of around 30,000 clones in the sample, about 77% were seen once. Sequenced material: CD45RA- memory CD4+ T cells from PBMCs. All receptors come from a human donor with narcolepsy.

The rearrangement uses TRBV27 and TRBJ1-2, with D unclear. This CDR3 contains 15 residues. Deletions cut 2 bases from V and 5 bases from J, with 15 bases between. Germline V gives CDR1 MNHEY, CDR2 SMNVEV (reference sequence). CDR3 loop: CASSLRADFKYGYTF. CDR3 nucleotides: TGTGCCAGCAGTTTAAGGGCGGACTTTAAGTATGGCTACACCTTC.

The V and J genes are TRBV5-4 and TRBJ1-1; a possible D gene is TRBD1 (5 bases). CDR1 is SGHNT and CDR2 is YYREEE in the germline V gene (reference sequence). CDR3 length equals 13 residues. Trimming took 2 bases from V and 1 from J, leaving 6 bases between them. The CDR3 spells CASSFRENTEAFF. In nucleotides, the CDR3 is TGTGCCAGCAGCTTCAGGGAGAACACTGAAGCTTTCTTT.

The chain employs TRBV18 and TRBJ2-3; D not resolved. V shed 6 bases and J shed 2 bases, with 6 bases lying between them. This CDR3 is 12 amino acids long. Per germline, CDR1 KGHSH and CDR2 LQKENI. The CDR3 region is CASSRLTDTQYF. In nucleotides, the CDR3 is TGTGCCAGCTCTCGCCTCACAGATACGCAGTATTTT.

Written as DNA, the CDR3 is TGCGCCAGCAGTCAGGACGGATCATATGGCTACACCTTC. Residues: CASSQDGSYGYTF. V and J are TRBV10-1 and TRBJ1-2; no definite D call. V shed 5 bases and J shed 5 bases, with 12 bases lying between them. The germline gives CDR1 WNHNN, CDR2 SYGVQD (reference sequence). CDR3 length equals 13 residues.

The genes are TRBV6-5 and TRBJ1-1; no definite D call. V was cut by 4 bases and J by 0 bases, with 9 bases left in between. CDR1 is MNHEY and CDR2 is SVGAGI in the germline V gene. The length of the CDR3 is 14 residues. This CDR3 reads CASSSQGLNTEAFF. The CDR3 DNA follows: TGTGCCAGCAGTTCCCAAGGCCTGAACACTGAAGCTTTCTTT.

The V and J genes are TRBV27 and TRBJ1-1, with a possible D match to TRBD1 (5 bases). The CDR3 length is 13 residues. Trimming stripped 3 bases from V and 1 base from J, with 6 bases between. Germline V CDR1 and CDR2: MNHEY, SMNVEV (reference sequence). The chain's CDR3 is CASSFGGNTEAFF. The DNA for the CDR3 is TGTGCCAGCAGTTTCGGGGGGAACACTGAAGCTTTCTTT.

This clone was observed a handful of times. The chain joins TRBV4-1 to TRBJ1-6; D remains ambiguous. Trimming shortened V by 0 bases and J by 9 bases, and 15 bases separated the two germline ends. Germline V gives CDR1 MGHRA, CDR2 YSYEKL. This CDR3 comprises 16 residues. CDR3 sequence reads: CASSQDSARDSSPLHF. The CDR3 coding sequence is TGCGCCAGCAGCCAAGATTCCGCCAGAGATAGTTCACCCCTCCACTTT.

The chain's CDR3 is CASSPRASTDTQYF. As DNA, the CDR3 is TGTGCCAGCTCACCCAGGGCCAGCACAGATACGCAGTATTTT. The chain employs TRBV18 and TRBJ2-3, with TRBD1 as a possible D gene (5 bases). Germline lookup yields CDR1 KGHSH and CDR2 LQKENI. This CDR3 region has 14 residues. Trimming took off 3 bases at V and 0 bases at J, with 7 bases between the two ends.

This chain links TRBV7-8 with TRBJ1-3; D unresolved. Germline V lookup: CDR1 SGHVS, CDR2 FQNEAQ. V dropped 2 bases and J dropped 5 bases, with 10 bases sitting between them. This CDR3 has 14 residues. CDR3 region: CASSLMRTRNTIYF. The CDR3 DNA is TGTGCCAGCAGCTTAATGCGGACGAGAAACACCATATATTTT.

Only a few counts were recorded for this clone. The chain couples TRBV19 to TRBJ1-1, with a possible D match to TRBD1 (6 bases). CDR3 length: 12 amino acids. Germline values: CDR1 LNHDA, CDR2 SQIVND (reference sequence). V was pared by 10 bases and J by 5 bases, with 14 bases between. Written as DNA, the CDR3 is TGTGCCACCCGGGGGGCGGGAACTGAAGCTTTCTTT. Translated, it gives CATRGAGTEAFF.

The genes are TRBV15 and TRBJ1-5, with D perhaps TRBD1 (6 bases). Deletions cut 0 bases from V and 7 bases from J, with 13 bases between. Germline loops: CDR1 LNHNV, CDR2 YYDKDF (reference sequence). CDR3 length equals 15 residues. The CDR3 DNA follows: TGTGCCACCAGCAGAGATCTAAGGGACATCCAGCCCCAGCATTTT. It is translated as CATSRDLRDIQPQHF. Variable domain in full (rest from reference TRBV15 and TRBJ1-5): DAMVIQNPRYQVTQFGKPVTLSCSQTLNHNVMYWYQQKSSQAPKLLFHYYDKDFNNEADTPDNFQSRRPNTSFCFLDIRSPGLGDTAMYLCATSRDLRDIQPQHFGDGTRLSIL.

This clone has only a few counts. The V call is TRBV5-1, the J call TRBJ1-2; D gene uncertain. The germline V and J ends were trimmed by 0 bases and 3 bases, with 12 bases remaining between them. Germline V gene sequence: CDR1 SGHRS, CDR2 YFSETQ. The CDR3 covers 15 residues. CDR3: CASSLGPGRDYGYTF. The CDR3 coding sequence is TGCGCCAGCAGCTTGGGACCGGGGAGAGACTATGGCTACACCTTC.

The chain has TRBV19 and TRBJ1-1; the D is unclear. The CDR3 consists of 15 residues. V gave up 5 bases and J gave up 4 bases, with 17 bases separating them. Germline CDR1 and CDR2: LNHDA and SQIVND (reference sequence). The chain's CDR3 is CASSSITLDGTEAFF. The CDR3 region has the DNA TGTGCCAGTAGTTCAATAACCCTGGACGGCACTGAAGCTTTCTTT.

This clone is a singleton in its sample. The chain links TRBV2 to TRBJ2-3; D ambiguous. The V end was cut by 4 bases, the J end by 9 bases, with 5 bases between. The germline CDR1 and CDR2 sequences are SNHLY and FYNNEI. The CDR3 loop spans 10 amino acids. In DNA form, the CDR3 reads TGTGCCAGCAGTGGGGTCACGCAGTATTTT. It specifies CASSGVTQYF.

The CDR3 region is CASNRRGANSYEQYF. CDR3 coding DNA: TGTGCCAGCAACCGGAGGGGTGCGAACTCCTACGAGCAGTACTTC. The chain links TRBV5-4 to TRBJ2-7, with D perhaps matching TRBD2 (6 bases). The CDR3 is 15 amino acids. The germline V and J ends were trimmed by 6 bases and 0 bases, with 16 bases remaining between them. CDR1 is SGHNT and CDR2 is YYREEE in the germline V gene (reference sequence).

This clone was detected only once. CDR3 in DNA: TGTGCCAGCAGCTTAGGAGTCGGGGGGCCAGATGAAAAACTGTTTTTT. This translates into CASSLGVGGPDEKLFF. The V call is TRBV11-2, the J call TRBJ1-4; D is possibly TRBD1 (6 bases). CDR1 SGHAT and CDR2 FQNNGV come from the germline V gene. Trimming took off 1 base at V and 6 bases at J, with 15 bases between the two ends. The CDR3 sequence is 16 residues long.

V gene TRBV6-6 combines with J gene TRBJ2-2; the D is unclear. Trimming stripped 5 bases from V and 1 base from J, with 11 bases between. This CDR3 has 15 amino acids. Germline assignment: CDR1 MNHNY and CDR2 SVGAGI (reference sequence). DNA for the CDR3: TGTGCCAGCAGTCCACCTCTACAGAACACCGGGGAGCTGTTTTTT. It yields the protein CASSPPLQNTGELFF.

CDR3 in amino acids: CASSLTRGVDNSPLHF. In DNA, the CDR3 is TGTGCCAGCAGCTTAACCAGGGGAGTAGATAATTCACCCCTCCACTTT. V gene TRBV7-3 combines with J gene TRBJ1-6; the D gene is possibly TRBD1 (6 bases). CDR1 is SGHTA, CDR2 FQGTGA, per germline. The germline V and J ends were trimmed by 0 bases and 5 bases, with 11 bases remaining between them. The CDR3 covers 16 residues.

The chain combines TRBV5-8 with TRBJ2-1; 8 bases are shared with TRBD1. The CDR3 covers 15 residues. The germline V gene has CDR1 SGHTS and CDR2 YDEGEE. Trimming at V came to 1 base and at J to 4 bases, leaving 4 bases not matched to a gene. CDR3 nucleotides: TGTGCCAGCAGCTTGACAGGGGGAATGTACAATGAGCAGTTCTTC. It yields the protein CASSLTGGMYNEQFF.

This clone has just a few counts. This chain joins TRBV10-3 and TRBJ1-5; 9 nucleotides line up with TRBD1. The V gene's germline CDR1 is ENHRY and CDR2 SYGVKD. The CDR3 loop spans 16 amino acids. V lost 2 bases and J lost 6; bases outside the gene matches: 8. CDR3 loop: CAISEVDRGFSQPQHF. For the CDR3, the DNA is TGTGCCATCAGTGAGGTGGACAGGGGTTTTAGTCAGCCCCAGCATTTT.

The rearrangement links TRBV6-5 to TRBJ2-6; perhaps TRBD1 as D (5 bases). V was shortened by 0 bases and J by 5 bases, with 11 bases between the two germline ends. The CDR3 sequence is 16 residues long. CDR1 and CDR2 (germline): MNHEY, SVGAGI. The CDR3 nucleotides are TGTGCCAGCAGTTACTCCCCAGGGAACTGGGCCAACGTCCTGACTTTC. Its protein product is CASSYSPGNWANVLTF.

This chain joins TRBV7-9 and TRBJ2-7, with D unclear. Germline lookup yields CDR1 SEHNR and CDR2 FQNEAQ (reference sequence). The CDR3 loop spans 12 amino acids. Trimming pared 7 bases from V and 0 bases from J, leaving 7 bases between. The CDR3 region is CASTPGSYEQYF. As DNA, the CDR3 is TGTGCCAGCACCCCAGGCTCCTACGAGCAGTACTTC.